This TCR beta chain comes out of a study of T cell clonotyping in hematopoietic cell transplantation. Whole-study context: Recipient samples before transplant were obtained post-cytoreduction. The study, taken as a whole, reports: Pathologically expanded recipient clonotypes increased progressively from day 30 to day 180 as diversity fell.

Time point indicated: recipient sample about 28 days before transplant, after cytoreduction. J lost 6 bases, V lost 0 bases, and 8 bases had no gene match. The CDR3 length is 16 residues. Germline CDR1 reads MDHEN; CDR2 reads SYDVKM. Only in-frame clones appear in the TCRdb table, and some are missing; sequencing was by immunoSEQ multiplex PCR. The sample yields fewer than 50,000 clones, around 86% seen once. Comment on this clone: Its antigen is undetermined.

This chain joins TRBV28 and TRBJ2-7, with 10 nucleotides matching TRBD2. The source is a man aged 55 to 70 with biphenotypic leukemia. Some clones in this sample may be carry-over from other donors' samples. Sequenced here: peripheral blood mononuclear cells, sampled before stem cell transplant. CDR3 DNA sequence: TGTGCCAGCAGTTTATGGCGGCTAGCGGGAGAGTCCGAGCAGTACTTC. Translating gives CASSLWRLAGESEQYF.